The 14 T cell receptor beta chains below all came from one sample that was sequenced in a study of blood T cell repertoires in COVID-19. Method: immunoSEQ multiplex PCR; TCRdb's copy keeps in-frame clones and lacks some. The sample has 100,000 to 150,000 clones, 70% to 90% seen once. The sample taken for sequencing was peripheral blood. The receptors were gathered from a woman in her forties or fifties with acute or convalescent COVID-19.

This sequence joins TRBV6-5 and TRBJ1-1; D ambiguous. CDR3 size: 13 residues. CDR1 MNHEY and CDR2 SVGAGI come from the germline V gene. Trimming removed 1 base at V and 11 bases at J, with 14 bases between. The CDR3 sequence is CASSYYSSEGAFF. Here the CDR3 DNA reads TGTGCCAGCAGTTACTACAGCTCGGAGGGTGCTTTCTTT.

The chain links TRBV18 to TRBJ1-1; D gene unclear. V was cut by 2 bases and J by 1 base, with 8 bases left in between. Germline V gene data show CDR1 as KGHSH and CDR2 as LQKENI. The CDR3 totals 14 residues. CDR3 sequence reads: CASSPTLRNTEAFF. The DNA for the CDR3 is TGTGCCAGCTCACCAACGCTTAGGAACACTGAAGCTTTCTTT.

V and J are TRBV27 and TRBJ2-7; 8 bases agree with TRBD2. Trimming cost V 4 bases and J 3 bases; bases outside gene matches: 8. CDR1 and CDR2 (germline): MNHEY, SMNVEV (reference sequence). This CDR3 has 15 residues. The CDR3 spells CASSSQGAGGYEQYF. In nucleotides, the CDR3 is TGTGCCAGCAGTTCCCAAGGGGCGGGGGGCTACGAGCAGTACTTC.

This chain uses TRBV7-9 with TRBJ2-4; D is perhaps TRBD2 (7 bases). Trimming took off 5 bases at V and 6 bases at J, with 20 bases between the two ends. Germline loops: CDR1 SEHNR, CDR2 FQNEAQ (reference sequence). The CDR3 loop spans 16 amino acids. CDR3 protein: CASSPRGASGLNIQYF. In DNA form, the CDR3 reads TGTGCCAGCAGCCCCCGGGGGGCTAGCGGACTAAACATTCAGTACTTC.

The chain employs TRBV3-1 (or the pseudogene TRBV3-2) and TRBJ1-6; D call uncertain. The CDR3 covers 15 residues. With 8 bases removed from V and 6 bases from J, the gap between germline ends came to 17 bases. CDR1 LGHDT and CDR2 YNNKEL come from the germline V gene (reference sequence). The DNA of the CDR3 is TGTGCCAGCTCGGGCCCGGGGAAGGCTAATTCACCCCTCCACTTT. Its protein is CASSGPGKANSPLHF.

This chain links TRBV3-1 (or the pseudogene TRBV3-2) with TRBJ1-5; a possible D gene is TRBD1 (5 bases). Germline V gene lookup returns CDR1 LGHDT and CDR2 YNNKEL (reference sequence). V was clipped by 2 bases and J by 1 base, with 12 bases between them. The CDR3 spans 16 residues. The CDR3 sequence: CASSQQGSGSNQPQHF. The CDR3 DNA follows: TGTGCCAGCAGCCAACAAGGCTCAGGGAGCAATCAGCCCCAGCATTTT.

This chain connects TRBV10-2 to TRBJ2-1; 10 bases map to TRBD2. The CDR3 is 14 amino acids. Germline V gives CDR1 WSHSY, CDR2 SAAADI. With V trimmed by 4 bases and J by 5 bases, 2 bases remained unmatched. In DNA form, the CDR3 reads TGCGCCAGCAGTGCAGGACTAGCGGACAATGAGCAGTTCTTC. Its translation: CASSAGLADNEQFF.

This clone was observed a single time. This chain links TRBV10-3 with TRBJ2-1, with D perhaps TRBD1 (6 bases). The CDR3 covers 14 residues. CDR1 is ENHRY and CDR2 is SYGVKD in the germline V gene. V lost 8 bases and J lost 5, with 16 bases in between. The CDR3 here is CAIQIKTGNNEQFF. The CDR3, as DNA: TGTGCCATCCAAATCAAGACAGGAAACAATGAGCAGTTCTTC.

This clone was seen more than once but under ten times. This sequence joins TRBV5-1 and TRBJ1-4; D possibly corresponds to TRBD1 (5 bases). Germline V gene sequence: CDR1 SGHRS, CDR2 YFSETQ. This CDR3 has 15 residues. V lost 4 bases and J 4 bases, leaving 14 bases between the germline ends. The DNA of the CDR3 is TGCGCCAGCAGCACGCTGGGACTCGGTAATGAAAAACTGTTTTTT. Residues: CASSTLGLGNEKLFF.

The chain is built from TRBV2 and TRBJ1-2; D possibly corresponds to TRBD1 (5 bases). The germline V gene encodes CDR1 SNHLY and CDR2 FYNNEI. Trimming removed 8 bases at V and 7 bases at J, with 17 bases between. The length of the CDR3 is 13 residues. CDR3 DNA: TGTGCCAGCTGCACCCAGGGCCTTGTTGGCTACACCTTC. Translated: CASCTQGLVGYTF.

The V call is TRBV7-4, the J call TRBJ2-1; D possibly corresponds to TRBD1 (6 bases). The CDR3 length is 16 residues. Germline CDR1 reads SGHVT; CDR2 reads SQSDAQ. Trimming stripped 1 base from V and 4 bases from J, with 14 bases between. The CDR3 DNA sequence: TGTGCCAGCAGCTTAGTTGGGCAGGGGATATACAATGAGCAGTTCTTC. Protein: CASSLVGQGIYNEQFF.

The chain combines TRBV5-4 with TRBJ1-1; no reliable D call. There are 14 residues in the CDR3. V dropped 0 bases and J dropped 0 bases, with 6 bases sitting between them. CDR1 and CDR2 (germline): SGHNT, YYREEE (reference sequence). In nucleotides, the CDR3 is TGTGCCAGCAGCTTGGACGGTATGAACACTGAAGCTTTCTTT. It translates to CASSLDGMNTEAFF.

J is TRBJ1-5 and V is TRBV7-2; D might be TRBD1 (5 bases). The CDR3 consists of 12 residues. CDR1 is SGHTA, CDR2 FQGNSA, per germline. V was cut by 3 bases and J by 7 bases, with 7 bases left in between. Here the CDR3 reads CASSFGGQPQHF. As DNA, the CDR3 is TGTGCCAGCAGCTTCGGGGGACAGCCCCAGCATTTT.

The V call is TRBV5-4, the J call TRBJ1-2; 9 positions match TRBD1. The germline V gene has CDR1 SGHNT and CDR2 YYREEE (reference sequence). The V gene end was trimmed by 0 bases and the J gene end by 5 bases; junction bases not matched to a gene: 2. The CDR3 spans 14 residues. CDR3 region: CASSLAGTGYGYTF. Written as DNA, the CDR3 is TGTGCCAGCAGCTTGGCTGGGACAGGGTATGGCTACACCTTC.